This T cell receptor (beta chain) was profiled in a study of metastatic and nonmetastatic thyroid tumors. Overall study: From malignant and benign thyroid patients, repertoires in blood and in tumor or nodule tissue were compared.

V lost 0 bases to trimming and J lost 5 bases, with 15 bases between them. The germline gives CDR1 SGDLS, CDR2 YYNGEE. The CDR3 spans 16 residues. No treatment of any kind had been given to any patient before thyroid surgery. TCRdb used MiXCR to call clones anew from the PCR reads. The repertoire holds more than 13,000 clones, with around 32% as singletons. There are many counts of this clone. The genes are TRBV9 and TRBJ1-5, with D possibly matching TRBD1 (5 bases). Sequenced sample: tumor tissue. The receptor was isolated from a male donor with papillary thyroid cancer or a benign thyroid nodule (not recorded which). Some clones in this sample may be carry-over from other donors' samples. This chain's CDR3 is CASSVARFSGDQPQHF. The CDR3 DNA sequence: TGTGCCAGCAGCGTAGCTAGATTCTCGGGGGATCAGCCCCAGCATTTT.